The T cell receptor (beta chain) described here comes from a study of blood T cell repertoires in COVID-19. Original methodology: The authors estimated nucleated cell counts from reference gene primer amplification. Assay: immunoSEQ multiplex PCR; the TCRdb copy retains only in-frame clones and omits some. For V, J and clone size, that table is used; D and trimming come from the DNA. This table has over 200,000 clones, over 75% appearing once. The CDR3 totals 16 residues. Germline V gives CDR1 MNHEY, CDR2 SMNVEV (reference sequence). The trim removed 8 bases at V and 3 bases at J, leaving 11 bases unmatched.

The rearrangement joins TRBV27 to TRBJ2-2; 8 nucleotides match TRBD2. The origin of this receptor is a man aged 40-49 years with active or convalescent COVID-19. The sequencing input was peripheral blood. The CDR3 loop reads CASSPGRGRYTGELFF. The CDR3 DNA reads as TGTGCCAGCTCTCCGGGACGCGGGAGGTACACCGGGGAGCTGTTTTTT.